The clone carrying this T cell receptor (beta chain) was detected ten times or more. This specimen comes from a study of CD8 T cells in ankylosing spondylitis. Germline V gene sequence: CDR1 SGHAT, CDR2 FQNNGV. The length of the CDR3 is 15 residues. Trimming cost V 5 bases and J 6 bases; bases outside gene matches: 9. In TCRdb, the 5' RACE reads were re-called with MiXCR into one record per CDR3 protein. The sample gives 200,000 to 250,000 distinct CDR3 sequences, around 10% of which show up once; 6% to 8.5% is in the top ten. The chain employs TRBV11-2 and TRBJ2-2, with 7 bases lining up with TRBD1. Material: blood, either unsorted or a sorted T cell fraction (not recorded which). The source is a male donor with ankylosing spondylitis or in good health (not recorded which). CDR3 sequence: CASSPLDRRPGELFF. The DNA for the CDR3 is TGTGCCAGCAGCCCCTTGGACAGGCGCCCCGGGGAGCTGTTTTTT.